These 31 T cell receptor beta chains originate from one sample sequenced in a study of shared clonotypes between healthy human individuals. Libraries were prepared by immunoSEQ multiplex PCR; TCRdb keeps only in-frame clonotypes and omits some of them. The repertoire holds about 2 million clones, with 85% to 95% as singletons. Material for sequencing was naive CD4+ T cells sorted from blood. The subset denotes: CD45RA+ positively selected. Source of these receptors: a man younger than 30 in good health.

This chain joins TRBV18 and TRBJ2-1; 12 positions match TRBD2. Germline values: CDR1 KGHSH, CDR2 LQKENI. There are 16 residues in the CDR3. J lost 6 bases, V lost 5 bases, and 8 bases had no gene match. In DNA, the CDR3 is TGTGCCAGCTCAGCGTCTAGCGGGGGGGCCAGCAATGAGCAGTTCTTC. Translated: CASSASSGGASNEQFF.

The CDR3 is CASSEGVIRGGYTF. The CDR3 coding sequence is TGTGCCAGCAGTGAAGGGGTTATTAGGGGTGGCTACACCTTC. V and J are TRBV2 and TRBJ1-2; tentatively, D is TRBD1 (5 bases). The germline V gene encodes CDR1 SNHLY and CDR2 FYNNEI. V was shortened by 1 base and J by 7 bases, with 13 bases between the two germline ends. The CDR3 totals 14 residues. Full variable domain (missing parts from reference TRBV2 and TRBJ1-2): EPEVTQTPSHQVTQMGQEVILRCVPISNHLYFYWYRQILGQKVEFLVSFYNNEISEKSEIFDDQFSVERPDGSNFTLKIRSTKLEDSAMYFCASSEGVIRGGYTFGSGTRLTVV.

This clone showed up just once. The rearrangement joins TRBV5-6 to TRBJ2-7; 9 nucleotides agree with TRBD1. In germline, CDR1 is SGHDT, CDR2 YYEEEE. There are 15 residues in the CDR3. With V trimmed by 4 bases and J by 4 bases, 9 bases remained unmatched. CDR3 region: CASSRWDRAEYEQYF. Here the CDR3 DNA reads TGTGCCAGCAGCCGTTGGGACAGGGCGGAATACGAGCAGTACTTC.

This clone was detected only once. The CDR3 region is CASRFAGTTVYEQYF. The CDR3 coding sequence is TGTGCCAGTAGATTCGCCGGGACTACCGTCTACGAGCAGTACTTC. The chain employs TRBV19 and TRBJ2-7; 7 bases are a match to TRBD2. The CDR3 is 15 residues long. Germline values: CDR1 LNHDA, CDR2 SQIVND (reference sequence). V dropped 6 bases and J dropped 3; count of bases not matched to a gene: 11. The variable domain in full, with the rest retrieved from reference TRBV19 and TRBJ2-7, is DGGITQSPKYLFRKEGQNVTLSCEQNLNHDAMYWYRQDPGQGLRLIYYSQIVNDFQKGDIAEGYSVSREKKESFPLTVTSAQKNPTAFYLCASRFAGTTVYEQYFGPGTRLTVT.

This sequence joins TRBV6-5 and TRBJ2-1, with 7 bases aligning to TRBD2. The germline V gene encodes CDR1 MNHEY and CDR2 SVGAGI. J lost 1 base, V lost 6 bases, and 3 bases had no gene match. CDR3 length: 14 residues. The CDR3 coding sequence is TGTGCCAGCAGGAGCGGGAAATCCTACAATGAGCAGTTCTTC. Protein: CASRSGKSYNEQFF.

The chain joins TRBV25-1 to TRBJ2-1, with 7 bases that match TRBD1. J lost 8 bases, V lost 3 bases, and 7 bases had no gene match. From germline, CDR1 is MGHDK and CDR2 SYGVNS. This CDR3 spans 14 amino acids. CDR3 coding DNA: TGTGCCAGCAGTGACTCCTCTACAGGGGATGAGCAGTTCTTC. Translation gives CASSDSSTGDEQFF. Complete variable domain (other parts from reference TRBV25-1 and TRBJ2-1): EADIYQTPRYLVIGTGKKITLECSQTMGHDKMYWYQQDPGMELHLIHYSYGVNSTEKGDLSSESTVSRIRTEHFPLTLESARPSHTSQYLCASSDSSTGDEQFFGPGTRLTVL.

Notes on this clone: This sample includes further DNA sequences coding for the same CDR3. This chain uses TRBV11-2 with TRBJ1-2, with a tentative D call TRBD1 (5 bases). V was shortened by 5 bases and J by 2 bases, with 9 bases between the two germline ends. The CDR3 is 13 residues long. Germline assignment: CDR1 SGHAT and CDR2 FQNNGV. The CDR3 DNA follows: TGTGCCAGCAGCCCAAGACAGAACTATGGCTACACCTTC. This gives the protein CASSPRQNYGYTF.

The chain has TRBV2 and TRBJ1-4, with 7 bases identical to TRBD1. The J segment lost 14 bases and the V segment lost 6 bases, leaving 9 bases of the junction unmatched. CDR3 size: 12 residues. Germline lookup yields CDR1 SNHLY and CDR2 FYNNEI. CDR3 bases: TGTGCCAGCAGCTCTACAGGGGAAGAGCTGTTTTTT. Residues: CASSSTGEELFF.

V is TRBV28 and J is TRBJ2-4; the match to TRBD1 covers 9 bases. Germline V gene sequence: CDR1 MDHEN, CDR2 SYDVKM. This CDR3 spans 15 amino acids. V shed 6 bases and J 7 bases; nucleotides not matched to a gene: 10. CDR3 residues: CASRPGTGWDNIQYF. CDR3 bases: TGTGCCAGCAGACCCGGGACAGGGTGGGACAACATTCAGTACTTC.

The chain joins TRBV6-6 to TRBJ2-1; D unresolved. Deletions cut 6 bases from V and 0 bases from J, with 12 bases between. CDR1 is MNHNY, CDR2 SVGAGI, per germline (reference sequence). The CDR3 has 15 amino acids. CDR3 sequence: CASREQSNSYNEQFF. The CDR3 nucleotides read TGTGCCAGCAGAGAACAAAGTAACTCCTACAATGAGCAGTTCTTC.

The rearrangement uses TRBV2 and TRBJ2-6; D is ambiguous. The CDR3 covers 15 residues. V lost 1 base to trimming and J lost 1 base, with 5 bases between them. Per the germline V gene, CDR1 is SNHLY and CDR2 is FYNNEI. The chain's CDR3 is CASSEVYSGANVLTF. DNA for the CDR3: TGTGCCAGCAGTGAAGTTTATTCTGGGGCCAACGTCCTGACTTTC.

The chain has TRBV6-1 and TRBJ1-6; no clear D. CDR1 MNHNS and CDR2 SASEGT come from the germline V gene. The CDR3 is made up of 14 amino acids. Between the trimmed V and J ends, which lost 7 bases and 3 bases, there was a span of 10 bases. CDR3 region: CASIGQLYNSPLHF. The CDR3 nucleotides are TGTGCCAGCATCGGTCAGCTCTATAATTCACCCCTCCACTTT.

For this clone: The sample contains more than one DNA sequence encoding this CDR3. V and J are TRBV6-5 and TRBJ1-1, with D possibly being TRBD1 (6 bases). CDR1 and CDR2 from the germline V gene are MNHEY and SVGAGI. The length of the CDR3 is 15 residues. With 2 bases removed from V and 0 bases from J, the gap between germline ends came to 10 bases. CDR3 loop: CASSYGGNMNTEAFF. The CDR3 DNA follows: TGTGCCAGCAGTTACGGGGGCAATATGAACACTGAAGCTTTCTTT.

The rearrangement links TRBV9 to TRBJ2-7; D ambiguous. V shed 4 bases and J shed 2 bases, with 13 bases lying between them. The V gene's germline CDR1 is SGDLS and CDR2 YYNGEE. The CDR3 is made up of 14 amino acids. The CDR3 loop reads CASSSRTSPYEQYF. CDR3 nucleotides: TGTGCCAGCAGCTCCCGGACCTCCCCCTACGAGCAGTACTTC.

The chain links TRBV7-2 to TRBJ1-4; unclear D gene. The V end lost 4 bases, the J end lost 5 bases, and 14 bases lay between the germline ends. Germline-derived CDR1 and CDR2 are SGHTA and FQGNSA. The CDR3 has 15 residues. The CDR3 DNA reads TGTGCCAGCAGCTACTCTGGATTAAAGAATGAAAAACTGTTTTTT. Its translation: CASSYSGLKNEKLFF.

V is TRBV7-2 and J is TRBJ2-7; 11 bases are shared with TRBD1. The J segment lost 7 bases and the V segment lost 5 bases, leaving 16 bases of the junction unmatched. CDR1 and CDR2 (germline): SGHTA, FQGNSA. The CDR3 spans 17 residues. CDR3: CASSTGTLGQGAYEQYF. The CDR3 DNA reads TGTGCCAGCAGCACCGGTACCCTCGGACAGGGGGCTTATGAGCAGTACTTC.

The V call is TRBV5-1, the J call TRBJ2-3, with 8 bases that match TRBD2. This CDR3 has 15 amino acids. The germline V gene encodes CDR1 SGHRS and CDR2 YFSETQ. Losses at the gene ends were 5 bases for V and 5 bases for J; bases not matched to a gene: 10. CDR3 sequence: CASSGLAGPGDTQYF. The CDR3 nucleotides read TGCGCCAGCAGTGGGCTAGCGGGTCCAGGAGATACGCAGTATTTT.

Note on this clone: This sample includes further DNA sequences coding for the same CDR3. This chain uses TRBV20-1 with TRBJ2-5; 8 positions match TRBD2. The CDR3 is 11 residues long. V was pared by 4 bases and J by 5 bases, with 0 bases of the junction left unmatched. CDR1 and CDR2 (germline): DFQATT, SNEGSKA (reference sequence). CDR3 loop: CSAKRGETQYF. CDR3 DNA sequence: TGCAGTGCTAAGCGGGGGGAGACCCAGTACTTC.

The V and J genes are TRBV30 and TRBJ2-5; D may be TRBD1 (6 bases). The CDR3 has 14 amino acids. Germline V gene sequence: CDR1 GTSNPN, CDR2 SVGIG (reference sequence). Trimming took 1 base from V and 6 from J, leaving 15 bases between them. In DNA form, the CDR3 reads TGTGCCTGGAGTGGGGGACAATATTATCAGACCCAGTACTTC. Its translation is CAWSGGQYYQTQYF.

In nucleotides, the CDR3 is TGCAGCGGGGGGACAGCTAATGAAAAACTGTTTTTT. It is translated as CSGGTANEKLFF. The chain couples TRBV29-1 to TRBJ1-4; 7 bases are a match to TRBD1. V dropped 7 bases and J dropped 3; count of bases not matched to a gene: 2. The V gene's germline CDR1 is SQVTM and CDR2 ANQGSEA. CDR3 length equals 12 residues. Drawing the rest from reference TRBV29-1 and TRBJ1-4, the complete variable domain is SAVISQKPSRDICQRGTSLTIQCQVDSQVTMMFWYRQQPGQSLTLIATANQGSEATYESGFVIDKFPISRPNLTFSTLTVSNMSPEDSSIYLCSGGTANEKLFFGSGTQLSVL.

The V gene is TRBV18, the J gene TRBJ2-3; D ambiguous. Trimming took 0 bases from V and 5 from J, leaving 12 bases between them. Germline lookup yields CDR1 KGHSH and CDR2 LQKENI. The CDR3 spans 15 residues. The CDR3 nucleotides are TGTGCCAGCTCACCACCCGGCCGGTCCGTAGATACGCAGTATTTT. It specifies CASSPPGRSVDTQYF.

This rearrangement joins TRBV4-3 to TRBJ1-2; D is ambiguous. CDR3 length: 15 residues. V was cut by 4 bases and J by 2 bases, with 14 bases left in between. In germline, CDR1 is LGHNA, CDR2 YSLEER. The DNA for the CDR3 is TGCGCCAGCAGCCGAGACTCATCCGGAAACTATGGCTACACCTTC. As protein: CASSRDSSGNYGYTF.

This chain links TRBV10-3 with TRBJ2-3; 9 bases map to TRBD2. The CDR3 runs 16 residues. Germline V gives CDR1 ENHRY, CDR2 SYGVKD. V lost 8 bases to trimming and J lost 2 bases; unmatched junction nucleotides: 11. CDR3 nucleotide sequence: TGTGCCATCGGGTTGACGCGGGGGGGCCCCACAGATACGCAGTATTTT. Translation gives CAIGLTRGGPTDTQYF.

J is TRBJ2-2 and V is TRBV5-1; D gene unclear. Germline CDR1 and CDR2: SGHRS and YFSETQ. The ends were cut back, 0 bases at V and 2 bases at J, with 17 bases in the middle. The CDR3 totals 18 residues. Written as DNA, the CDR3 is TGCGCCAGCAGCTTGGCCTCGGCGAGTATATCCAACACCGGGGAGCTGTTTTTT. Translation: CASSLASASISNTGELFF.

The gene calls are TRBV4-1 and TRBJ2-1; D might be TRBD2 (5 bases). Germline CDR1 is MGHRA and CDR2 is YSYEKL. V was shortened by 0 bases and J by 0 bases, with 6 bases between the two germline ends. The CDR3 has 15 amino acids. The CDR3 sequence is CASSQDGSSYNEQFF. Written as DNA, the CDR3 is TGCGCCAGCAGCCAAGATGGGAGCTCCTACAATGAGCAGTTCTTC.

The genes are TRBV5-4 and TRBJ1-2; 9 positions match TRBD1. CDR1 and CDR2 (germline): SGHNT, YYREEE (reference sequence). CDR3 length equals 15 residues. V lost 4 bases, J lost 0 bases, and 4 bases stayed unmatched. The CDR3, as DNA: TGTGCCAGCAGCGAGGACAGGGGAGCTAACTATGGCTACACCTTC. It yields the protein CASSEDRGANYGYTF.

This clone appeared once. The chain joins TRBV7-2 to TRBJ2-7; TRBD1 aligns across 7 bases. This CDR3 is built from 15 residues. J lost 4 bases, V lost 1 base, and 7 bases had no gene match. The germline CDR1 and CDR2 sequences are SGHTA and FQGNSA. The CDR3, as DNA: TGTGCCAGCAGCTTAGGGACAGGAAATCAATACGAGCAGTACTTC. As protein: CASSLGTGNQYEQYF.

This clone has a single count. J is TRBJ2-1 and V is TRBV7-2; maybe TRBD2 (6 bases). Trimming cost V 4 bases and J 3 bases, with 13 bases left between them. This CDR3 spans 15 amino acids. The germline gives CDR1 SGHTA, CDR2 FQGNSA. The CDR3 is CASSSSGASYNEQFF. The CDR3 DNA reads as TGTGCCAGCAGCTCTTCGGGAGCCAGCTACAATGAGCAGTTCTTC. The whole variable domain, remainder taken from reference TRBV7-2 and TRBJ2-1, is GAGVSQSPSNKVTEKGKDVELRCDPISGHTALYWYRQSLGQGLEFLIYFQGNSAPDKSGLPSDRFSAERTGGSVSTLTIQRTQQEDSAVYLCASSSSGASYNEQFFGPGTRLTVL.

The J gene is TRBJ2-5, the V gene TRBV11-2; the D is unclear. The tail of the sequence fits TRBJ2-7 better, so the J call may be wrong. The V gene's germline CDR1 is SGHAT and CDR2 FQNNGV. This CDR3 spans 14 amino acids. The CDR3 reads CASSLQGLGYEQYF. As DNA, the CDR3 is TGTGCCAGCAGCCTCCAAGGGTTAGGGTACGAGCAGTACTTC.

This clone was seen just once. This sample includes further DNA sequences coding for the same CDR3. The chain joins TRBV6-1 to TRBJ2-5; 8 nucleotides line up with TRBD1. CDR1 is MNHNS, CDR2 SASEGT, per germline. There are 13 residues in the CDR3. V lost 9 bases to trimming and J lost 4 bases; unmatched junction nucleotides: 7. The CDR3 reads CASRQGAGETQYF. Here the CDR3 DNA reads TGTGCCAGTAGGCAGGGGGCCGGAGAGACCCAGTACTTC.

About this clone itself: Other nucleotide sequences from this sample produce the same CDR3. This chain links TRBV20-1 with TRBJ2-7; no definite D call. The CDR3 consists of 11 residues. CDR1 DFQATT and CDR2 SNEGSKA come from the germline V gene (reference sequence). The germline V and J ends were trimmed by 3 bases and 2 bases, with 5 bases remaining between them. CDR3 bases: TGCAGTGCTAGCGGCACCTACGAGCAGTACTTC. Translated: CSASGTYEQYF.